This T cell receptor beta chain is drawn from a study of blood T cell repertoires in COVID-19. Original processing notes: By means of reference gene primer amplification, nucleated cell counts were estimated. Clones were sequenced by immunoSEQ multiplex PCR, and TCRdb holds only the in-frame ones, with some missing. V and J calls and clone size follow that table, whereas D and trimming were derived from the DNA. The sample lists 20,000 to 30,000 clones, 89% occurring once. This clonotype was sampled from a human donor in a cohort sampled during active COVID-19. Material for sequencing was peripheral blood.

This CDR3 is CASSWRRTPRDTEAFF. In DNA, the CDR3 is TGTGCCAGCAGCTGGAGGAGGACCCCGAGGGACACTGAAGCTTTCTTT. The rearrangement links TRBV7-8 to TRBJ1-1, with D uncertain. Trimming took off 4 bases at V and 3 bases at J, with 18 bases between the two ends. Per the germline V gene, CDR1 is SGHVS and CDR2 is FQNEAQ. The CDR3 covers 16 residues.